This TCR beta chain emerged from a study of tumor and adjacent non-tumor tissue in lung cancer. Across the study: There were around eleven adenocarcinoma, a couple of squamous cell carcinoma and 1 small cell lung cancer cases.

As regards this clonotype: What it recognizes is unknown. One end of the junction varies from germline; a read error may be responsible.

The template was RNA from unsorted bulk tissue. This non-tumor lung sample came from over 3 cm beyond the tumor edge. Donors were chemotherapy-naive, newly diagnosed lung cancer surgical patients in China, August–late 2014. Overall study findings and caveats: Tumor tissue had significantly higher TCR diversity than normal lung. In normal lung, the top 100 clones were significantly more dominant than in tumor.

The library came from three nested PCR rounds adapted from ARM-PCR protocols. TCRdb recomputed calls from the multiplex PCR reads with MiXCR, one row per CDR3 protein. This table has about 110,000 distinct CDR3 sequences, about 64% appearing once. This TCR came from a man aged 60-69 years with non-small cell lung cancer. Sequenced input: distant non-tumor lung tissue.

The CDR3 DNA is TGTGCCAGCATGGGGTGGGGGGGGACCTACAATGAGCAGTTATTC. Translating it yields CASMGWGGTYNEQLF. The V gene is TRBV5-4, the J gene TRBJ2-1; 7 bases are a match to TRBD2. The CDR3 has 15 amino acids. In germline, CDR1 is SGHNT, CDR2 YYREEE (reference sequence). The full variable domain, completed using reference TRBV5-4 and TRBJ2-1, is ETGVTQSPTHLIKTRGQQVTLRCSSQSGHNTVSWYQQALGQGPQFIFQYYREEENGRGNFPPRFSGLQFPNYSSELNVNALELDDSALYLCASMGWGGTYNEQLFGPGTRLTVL.